This T cell receptor beta chain originates from a study of T cells in Graves' hyperthyroidism and ophthalmopathy. Study conclusions and caveats: The model predicted ophthalmopathy a median approximately six months before onset. Researchers found most expanded thyroid clonotypes above 0.001 in blood as well.

Absence of ophthalmopathy progression within 18 months defined stable Graves' hyperthyroidism. This clonotype has only a few counts. As yet, its antigen is unknown. Deletions cut 0 bases from V and 6 bases from J, with 9 bases between. Germline V gene sequence: CDR1 SGHDN, CDR2 FVKESK. The CDR3 sequence is 13 residues long. The investigators amplified TCR beta CDR3 regions from RNA transcripts. TCR CDR3 regions were first amplified by RT-PCR with HTBI primers. In TCRdb, the multiplex PCR reads were re-called with MiXCR into one record per CDR3 protein. The sample contains hundreds of thousands of distinct CDR3 sequences, around a third of which appear only once.

The receptor comes from a woman in her thirties or forties with Graves' hyperthyroidism. The sample was blood. The rearrangement uses TRBV14 and TRBJ2-7, with D possibly being TRBD1 (5 bases). The CDR3 DNA is TGTGCCAGCAGCCAAGATTTCCAGGGCGAGCAGTACTTC. As protein: CASSQDFQGEQYF.